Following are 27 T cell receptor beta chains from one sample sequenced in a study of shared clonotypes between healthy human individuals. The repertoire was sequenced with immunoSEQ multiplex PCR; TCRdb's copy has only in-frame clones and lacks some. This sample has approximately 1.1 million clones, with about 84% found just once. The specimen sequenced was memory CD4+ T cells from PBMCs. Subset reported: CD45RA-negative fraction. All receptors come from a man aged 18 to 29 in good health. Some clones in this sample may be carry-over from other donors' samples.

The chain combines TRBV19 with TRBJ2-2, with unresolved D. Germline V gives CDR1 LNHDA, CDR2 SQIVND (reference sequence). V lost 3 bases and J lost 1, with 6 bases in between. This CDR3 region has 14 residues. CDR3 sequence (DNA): TGTGCCAGTAGTATCCTCAGGAACACCGGGGAGCTGTTTTTT. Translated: CASSILRNTGELFF.

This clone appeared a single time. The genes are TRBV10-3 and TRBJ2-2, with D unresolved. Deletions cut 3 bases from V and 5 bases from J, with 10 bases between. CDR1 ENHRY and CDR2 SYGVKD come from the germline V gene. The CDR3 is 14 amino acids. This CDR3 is CAISDTIGTGELFF. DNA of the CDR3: TGTGCCATCAGTGACACCATCGGGACCGGGGAGCTGTTTTTT.

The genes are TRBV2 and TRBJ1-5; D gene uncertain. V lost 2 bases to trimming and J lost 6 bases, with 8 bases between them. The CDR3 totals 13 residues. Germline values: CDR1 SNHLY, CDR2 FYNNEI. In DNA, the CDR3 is TGTGCCAGCAGTGAACTCTCGGTTCAGCCCCAGCATTTT. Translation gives CASSELSVQPQHF.

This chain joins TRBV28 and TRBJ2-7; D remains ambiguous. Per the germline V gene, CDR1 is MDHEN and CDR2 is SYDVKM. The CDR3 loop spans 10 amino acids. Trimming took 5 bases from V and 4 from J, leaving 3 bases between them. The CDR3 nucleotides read TGTGCCAGCAGTCAGTACGAGCAGTACTTC. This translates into CASSQYEQYF.

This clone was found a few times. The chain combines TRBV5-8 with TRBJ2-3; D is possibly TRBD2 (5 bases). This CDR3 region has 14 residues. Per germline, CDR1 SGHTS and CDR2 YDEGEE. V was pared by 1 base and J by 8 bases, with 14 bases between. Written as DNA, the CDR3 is TGTGCCAGCAGCTTGTCACTAGGATATGGTACGCAGTATTTT. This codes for CASSLSLGYGTQYF.

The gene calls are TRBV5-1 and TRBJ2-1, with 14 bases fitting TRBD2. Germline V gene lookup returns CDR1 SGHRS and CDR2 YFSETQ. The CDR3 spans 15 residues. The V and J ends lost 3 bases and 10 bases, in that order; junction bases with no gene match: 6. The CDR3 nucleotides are TGCGCCAGCAGCTACGGACTAGCGGGAGGTGAGGAGCAGTTCTTC. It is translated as CASSYGLAGGEEQFF. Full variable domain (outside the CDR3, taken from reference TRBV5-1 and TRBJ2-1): KAGVTQTPRYLIKTRGQQVTLSCSPISGHRSVSWYQQTPGQGLQFLFEYFSETQRNKGNFPGRFSGRQFSNSRSEMNVSTLELGDSALYLCASSYGLAGGEEQFFGPGTRLTVL.

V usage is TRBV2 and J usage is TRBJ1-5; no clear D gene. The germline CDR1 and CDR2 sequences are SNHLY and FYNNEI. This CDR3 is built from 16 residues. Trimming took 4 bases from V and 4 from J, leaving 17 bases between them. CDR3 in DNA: TGTGCCAGCAGTGCGACCGTTTCTGGTAGGAATCAGCCCCAGCATTTT. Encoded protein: CASSATVSGRNQPQHF.

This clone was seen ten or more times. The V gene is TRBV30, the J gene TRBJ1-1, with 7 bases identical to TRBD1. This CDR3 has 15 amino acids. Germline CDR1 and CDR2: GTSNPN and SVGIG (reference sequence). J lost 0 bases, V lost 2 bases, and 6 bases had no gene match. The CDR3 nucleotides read TGTGCCTGGAGTACTACGGGACAGTTGAACACTGAAGCTTTCTTT. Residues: CAWSTTGQLNTEAFF.

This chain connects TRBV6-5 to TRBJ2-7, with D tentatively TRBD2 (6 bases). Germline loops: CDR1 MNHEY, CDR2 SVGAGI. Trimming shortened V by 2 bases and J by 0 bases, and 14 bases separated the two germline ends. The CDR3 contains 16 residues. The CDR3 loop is CASSYAQAGSSYEQYF. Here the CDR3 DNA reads TGTGCCAGCAGTTACGCGCAGGCGGGGAGCTCCTACGAGCAGTACTTC.

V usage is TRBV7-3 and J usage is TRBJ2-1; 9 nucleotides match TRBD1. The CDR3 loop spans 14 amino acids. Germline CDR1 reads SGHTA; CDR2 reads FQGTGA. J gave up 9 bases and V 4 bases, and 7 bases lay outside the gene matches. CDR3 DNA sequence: TGTGCCAGCAGCTCGGGACAGGGTAAAGGTGAGCAGTTCTTC. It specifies CASSSGQGKGEQFF.

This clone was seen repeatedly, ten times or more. The CDR3 here is CASSTQLNTEAFF. CDR3 DNA sequence: TGCGCCAGCTCCACCCAACTGAACACTGAAGCTTTCTTT. This chain connects TRBV4-1 to TRBJ1-1; D is uncertain. V gave up 8 bases and J gave up 0 bases, with 10 bases separating them. Germline lookup yields CDR1 MGHRA and CDR2 YSYEKL. This CDR3 contains 13 residues.

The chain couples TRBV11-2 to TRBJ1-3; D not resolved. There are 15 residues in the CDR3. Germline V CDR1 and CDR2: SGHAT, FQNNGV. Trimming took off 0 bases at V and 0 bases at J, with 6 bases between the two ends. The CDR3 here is CASSLDRNSGNTIYF. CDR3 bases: TGTGCCAGCAGCTTAGACAGAAACTCTGGAAACACCATATATTTT.

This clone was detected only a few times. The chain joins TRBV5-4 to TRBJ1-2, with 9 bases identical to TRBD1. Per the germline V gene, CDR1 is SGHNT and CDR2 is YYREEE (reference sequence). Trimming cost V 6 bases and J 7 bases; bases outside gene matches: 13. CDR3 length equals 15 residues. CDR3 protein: CASTFGGQGWGGYTF. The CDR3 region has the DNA TGTGCCAGCACCTTCGGGGGACAGGGTTGGGGTGGCTACACCTTC.

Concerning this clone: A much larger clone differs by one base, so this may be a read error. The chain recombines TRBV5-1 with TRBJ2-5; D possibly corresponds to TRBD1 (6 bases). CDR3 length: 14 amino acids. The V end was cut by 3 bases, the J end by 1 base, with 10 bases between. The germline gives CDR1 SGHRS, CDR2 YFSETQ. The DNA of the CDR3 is TGCGCCAGCAGCTCCCAGGGGCCCCAAGAGACCCAGTACTTC. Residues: CASSSQGPQETQYF. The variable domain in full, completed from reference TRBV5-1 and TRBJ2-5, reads KAGVTQTPRYLIKTRGQQVTLSCSPISGHRSVSWYQQTPGQGLQFLFEYFSETQRNKGNFPGRFSGRQFSNSRSEMNVSTLELGDSALYLCASSSQGPQETQYFGPGTRLLVL.

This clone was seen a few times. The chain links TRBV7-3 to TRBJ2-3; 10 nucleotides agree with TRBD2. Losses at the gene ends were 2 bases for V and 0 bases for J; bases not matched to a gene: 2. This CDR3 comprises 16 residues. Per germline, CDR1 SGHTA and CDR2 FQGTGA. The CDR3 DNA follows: TGTGCCAGCAGCTTACGACTAGCGGGTAGCACAGATACGCAGTATTTT. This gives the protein CASSLRLAGSTDTQYF. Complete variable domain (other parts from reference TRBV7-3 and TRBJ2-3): GAGVSQTPSNKVTEKGKYVELRCDPISGHTALYWYRQSLGQGPEFLIYFQGTGAADDSGLPNDRFFAVRPEGSVSTLKIQRTERGDSAVYLCASSLRLAGSTDTQYFGPGTRLTVL.

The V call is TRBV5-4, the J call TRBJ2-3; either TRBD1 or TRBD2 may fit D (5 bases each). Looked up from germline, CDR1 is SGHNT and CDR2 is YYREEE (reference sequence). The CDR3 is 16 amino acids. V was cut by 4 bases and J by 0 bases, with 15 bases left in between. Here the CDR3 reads CASSQPGTVSTDTQYF. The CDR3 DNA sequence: TGTGCCAGCAGCCAGCCTGGGACGGTTAGCACAGATACGCAGTATTTT.

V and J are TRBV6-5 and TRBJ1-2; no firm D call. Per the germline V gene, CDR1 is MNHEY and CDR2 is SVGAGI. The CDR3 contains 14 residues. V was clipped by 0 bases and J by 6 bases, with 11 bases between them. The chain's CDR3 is CASSYSNRMDGYTF. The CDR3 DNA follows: TGTGCCAGCAGTTACTCTAACAGAATGGATGGCTACACCTTC.

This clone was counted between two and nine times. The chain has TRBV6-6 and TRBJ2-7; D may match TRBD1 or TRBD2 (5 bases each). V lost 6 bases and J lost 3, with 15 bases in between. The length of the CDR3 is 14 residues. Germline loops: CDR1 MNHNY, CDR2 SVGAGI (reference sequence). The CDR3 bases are TGTGCCAGCAGAACGGGGCAGGGAATCTACGAGCAGTACTTC. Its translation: CASRTGQGIYEQYF.

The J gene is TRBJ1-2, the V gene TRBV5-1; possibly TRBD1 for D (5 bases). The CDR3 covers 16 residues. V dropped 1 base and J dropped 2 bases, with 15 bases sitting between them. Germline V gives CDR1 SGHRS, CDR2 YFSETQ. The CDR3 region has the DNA TGCGCCAGCAGCTTGAGGGCAGGGCCTTCAAACTATGGCTACACCTTC. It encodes CASSLRAGPSNYGYTF.

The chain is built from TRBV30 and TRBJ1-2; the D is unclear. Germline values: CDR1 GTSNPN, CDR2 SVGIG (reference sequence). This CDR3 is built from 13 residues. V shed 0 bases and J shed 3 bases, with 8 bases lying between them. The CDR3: CAWSVEGYYGYTF. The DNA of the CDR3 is TGTGCCTGGAGTGTTGAGGGTTACTATGGCTACACCTTC.

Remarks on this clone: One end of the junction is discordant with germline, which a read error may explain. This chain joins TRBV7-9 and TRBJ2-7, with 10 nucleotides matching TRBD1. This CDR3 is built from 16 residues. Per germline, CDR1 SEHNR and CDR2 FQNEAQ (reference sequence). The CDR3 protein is CASSLVGPGQGLEQCF. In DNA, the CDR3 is TGTGCCAGCAGCTTAGTGGGTCCGGGACAGGGGCTGGAGCAGTGCTTC.

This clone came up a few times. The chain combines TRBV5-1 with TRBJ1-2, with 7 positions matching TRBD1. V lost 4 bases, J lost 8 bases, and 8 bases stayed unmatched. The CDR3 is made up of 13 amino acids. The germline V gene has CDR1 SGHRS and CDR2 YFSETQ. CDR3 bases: TGCGCCAGCAGCCACCCAGACAGGGAAGGCTACACCTTC. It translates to CASSHPDREGYTF.

CDR3 sequence reads: CASSLGAGVGEKLFF. CDR3 nucleotides: TGTGCCAGCAGTTTAGGTGCCGGGGTAGGTGAAAAACTGTTTTTT. This rearrangement joins TRBV28 to TRBJ1-4; D remains unclear. V lost 2 bases to trimming and J lost 7 bases, with 14 bases between them. The CDR3 spans 15 residues. CDR1 and CDR2 (germline): MDHEN, SYDVKM.

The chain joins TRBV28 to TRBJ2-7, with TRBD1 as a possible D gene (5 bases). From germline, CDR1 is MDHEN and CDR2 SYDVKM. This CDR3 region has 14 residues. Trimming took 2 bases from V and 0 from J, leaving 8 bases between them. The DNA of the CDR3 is TGTGCCAGCAGTTTAAGGCAGGGCTCCTACGAGCAGTACTTC. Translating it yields CASSLRQGSYEQYF.

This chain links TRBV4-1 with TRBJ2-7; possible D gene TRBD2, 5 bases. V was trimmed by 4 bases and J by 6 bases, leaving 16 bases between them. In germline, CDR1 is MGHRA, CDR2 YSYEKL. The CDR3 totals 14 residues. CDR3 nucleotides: TGCGCCAGCAGCCGACACGCGGGTCAGTCCGAGCAGTACTTC. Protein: CASSRHAGQSEQYF.

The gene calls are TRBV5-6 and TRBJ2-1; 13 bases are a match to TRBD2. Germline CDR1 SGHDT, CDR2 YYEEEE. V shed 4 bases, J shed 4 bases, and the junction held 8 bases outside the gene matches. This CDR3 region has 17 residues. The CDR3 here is CASSTRTSGRWYNEQFF. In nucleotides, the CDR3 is TGTGCCAGCAGCACCCGGACTAGCGGGAGATGGTACAATGAGCAGTTCTTC.

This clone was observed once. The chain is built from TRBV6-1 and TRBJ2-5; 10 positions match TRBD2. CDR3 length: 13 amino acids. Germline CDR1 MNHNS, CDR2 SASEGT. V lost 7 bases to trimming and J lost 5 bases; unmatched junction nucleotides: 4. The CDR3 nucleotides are TGTGCCAGCATAGCGGGAGGCTGGGAGACCCAGTACTTC. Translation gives CASIAGGWETQYF.